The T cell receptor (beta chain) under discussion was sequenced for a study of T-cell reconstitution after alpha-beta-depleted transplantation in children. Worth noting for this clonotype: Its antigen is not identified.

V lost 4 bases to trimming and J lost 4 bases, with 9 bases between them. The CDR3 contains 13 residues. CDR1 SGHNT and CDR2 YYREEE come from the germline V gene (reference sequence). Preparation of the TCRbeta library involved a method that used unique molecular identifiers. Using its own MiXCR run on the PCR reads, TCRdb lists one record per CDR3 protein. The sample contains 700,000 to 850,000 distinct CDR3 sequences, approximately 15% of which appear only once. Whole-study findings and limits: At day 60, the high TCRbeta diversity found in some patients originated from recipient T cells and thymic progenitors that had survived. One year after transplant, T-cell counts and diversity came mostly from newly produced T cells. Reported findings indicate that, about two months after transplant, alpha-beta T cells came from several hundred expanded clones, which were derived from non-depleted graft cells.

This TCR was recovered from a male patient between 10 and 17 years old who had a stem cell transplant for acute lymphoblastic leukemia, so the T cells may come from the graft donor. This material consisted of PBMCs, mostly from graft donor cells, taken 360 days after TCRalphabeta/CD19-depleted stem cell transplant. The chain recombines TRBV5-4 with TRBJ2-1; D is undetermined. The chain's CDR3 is CASSAAAYNEQFF. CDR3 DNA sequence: TGTGCCAGCAGCGCGGCCGCTTACAATGAGCAGTTCTTC.